This T cell receptor beta chain came from a study of cytomegalovirus exposure and HLA in healthy donors. Study context: Researchers found that roughly 81% of 350 to 500 genotyped donors fell within the Caucasian-associated ancestry cluster. General study findings and limits: DRB1 had the most TCR associations and HLA-C the fewest, a later analysis found, with rates varying by HLA locus. A later analysis appeared to link common viral pathogens to several of the most significant clusters. Clonal expansion, a later analysis showed, was greater in HLA-associated TCR beta chains than in equally common others.

The CDR3 totals 17 residues. J gave up 3 bases and V 5 bases, and 11 bases lay outside the gene matches. Germline V gene lookup returns CDR1 SEHNR and CDR2 FQNEAQ (reference sequence). To note about this clone: Its antigen remains unknown.

The study ran its PCR with 60 Vbeta and 13 Jbeta primers. Only in-frame clones appear in the TCRdb table, and some are missing; sequencing was by immunoSEQ multiplex PCR. Counted here are roughly 100,000 clones, about 76% occurring once; the ten biggest clones make up under 6.5%. Sequenced sample: PBMCs. The origin of this receptor is a woman between 45 and 65 years old in good health and CMV-seropositive. This chain links TRBV7-9 with TRBJ2-2; TRBD2 matches at 8 bases. The CDR3 loop is CASSRPQSAGDTGELFF. CDR3 sequence (DNA): TGTGCCAGCAGCCGTCCTCAGTCAGCGGGGGACACCGGGGAGCTGTTTTTT.